This T cell receptor beta chain was sequenced in a study of cytomegalovirus exposure and HLA in healthy donors. Findings and limits, study-wide: Subsequent analysis showed first-cohort TCR clusters tending to co-occur in approximately 120 validation repertoires. Some TCR beta chains (more than 150 of them) were listed as cytomegalovirus-associated.

Notes on this clone: Its antigen remains unidentified.

Libraries were prepared by immunoSEQ multiplex PCR; TCRdb keeps only in-frame clonotypes and omits some of them. The table includes some 200,000 clones, more than 65% detected once. Germline CDR1 and CDR2: SGHKS and YYEKEE (reference sequence). CDR3 length: 14 amino acids. J was trimmed by 3 bases and V by 7 bases; bases with no gene match: 7. The rearrangement joins TRBV5-5 to TRBJ2-7, with TRBD2 identical over 10 bases. The sequencing sample was made of PBMCs. This sequence was found in a woman under 30 in good health and CMV-seropositive. CDR3 residues: CASSERGGFYEQYF. CDR3 coding DNA: TGTGCCAGCTCGGAGCGGGGGGGGTTCTACGAGCAGTACTTC.